Detailed here is one TCR beta chain. The target antigen is unknown. Researchers used genomic DNA as the template to profile TCR beta VDJ and CDR3. In TCRdb, the reads were re-called with MiXCR into one record per CDR3 protein. The sample contains some 200,000 distinct CDR3 sequences, 55% to 65% of which appear only once. This entry is derived from a study of CD8+CD57+ T cells in acquired aplastic anemia. Notes on the study in general: For CD8+ Simpson's diversity, patients and controls showed no significant difference.

This CDR3 is built from 15 residues. Trimming took off 5 bases at V and 3 bases at J, with 13 bases between the two ends. Germline CDR1 SGHTA, CDR2 FQGNSA. Flow cytometry had shown expanded CD8+CD57+ cells in the patients chosen for sequencing. The patients, all of them, had severe acquired aplastic anemia. Material: sorted CD4+, CD8+, or CD8+CD57+ T cells (not recorded which) from PBMCs. The receptor comes from a human donor with aplastic anemia. This rearrangement joins TRBV7-2 to TRBJ2-2, with unresolved D. The CDR3 region has the DNA TGTGCCAGCAGCGAGCCGGGCCGGTACACCGGGGAGCTGTTTTTT. Amino acids: CASSEPGRYTGELFF.